The T cell receptor beta chain described here comes from a study of CD8+CD57+ T cells in acquired aplastic anemia. Study-level results: Patients shared twenty-nine CD8+ CDR3 sequences with controls.

Investigators profiled TCR beta VDJ and CDR3 from genomic DNA template. TCRdb re-called the reads with MiXCR, one entry per CDR3 protein. The sample shows some 98,000 distinct CDR3 sequences, 65% to 70% of them seen only once. In the case of this clonotype: Antigen: not known.

The ends were cut back, 1 base at V and 7 bases at J, with 11 bases in the middle. The CDR3 has 14 residues. CDR1 and CDR2 (germline): LGHDT, YNNKEL (reference sequence). Patients picked for sequencing had shown CD8+CD57+ cell expansion detected by flow cytometry. The origin of this receptor is a human donor with aplastic anemia. The V call is TRBV3-1, the J call TRBJ2-1; D is undetermined. The sample comprised sorted CD4+, CD8+, or CD8+CD57+ T cells (not recorded which) from PBMCs. Written as DNA, the CDR3 is TGTGCCAGCAGCCAAGGTATCCTTGCGAATGAGCAGTTCTTC. It codes for CASSQGILANEQFF.